This section outlines one T cell receptor (beta chain) sequence together with its context. Its specificity is not known. PCR involved 60 Vbeta and 13 Jbeta primers. Original methodology: About 88 million unique TCR beta chains, roughly 11 million of them shared, were counted by a later analysis. Profiled with immunoSEQ multiplex PCR; TCRdb holds only in-frame clones, not every one. That table furnishes V, J and clone size, whereas the DNA furnished D and trimming. The sample has over 80,000 clones; 65% to 80% are singletons. The data derive from a study of cytomegalovirus exposure and HLA in healthy donors. The study's findings and limits: A prior analysis recorded that most TCR beta V segments were productive about 87% or about 30% of the time. Later analysis identified several of the most significant clusters that appeared linked to common viral pathogens.

CDR1 and CDR2 from the germline V gene are KGHSH and LQKENI. This CDR3 region has 15 residues. V dropped 4 bases and J dropped 2; count of bases not matched to a gene: 5. The rearrangement joins TRBV18 to TRBJ1-5; 7 positions agree with TRBD1. This clonotype was sampled from a woman aged 70-85 years in good health and CMV-seropositive. Input material: PBMCs. The CDR3 nucleotides read TGTGCCAGCTCACGAGACAGGGATCGCAATCAGCCCCAGCATTTT. Amino acid sequence: CASSRDRDRNQPQHF.